The rows below give T cell receptor beta chains drawn from one sample of a study of blood T cell repertoires in COVID-19. Produced via immunoSEQ multiplex PCR; TCRdb's table is partial and in-frame only. The data show 90,000 to 150,000 clones, with 70% to 90% seen just once and nearly 0.9% held by the top ten. What was sequenced was peripheral blood. These receptors all come from a woman aged 45-65 years with active or convalescent COVID-19. CDR3s include the opening cysteine and the closing phenylalanine or tryptophan. The D gene is left open where the match is weak. For some rows the clone size is stated as once, few or many, or as a class when expanded; others skip it.

D gene,V gene,clone size,J gene,CDR3 DNA,CDR3 protein
NA,TRBV2,NA,TRBJ2-1,TGTGCCAGCAGCCAAGCGGTCTCCTACAATGAGCAGTTCTTC,CASSQAVSYNEQFF
NA,TRBV21-1,once,TRBJ2-5,TGTGCCAGCAGCAAGATCCCCGGACTAGCGGGAGGGTTCCAAGAGACCCAGTACTTC,CASSKIPGLAGGFQETQYF
TRBD2,TRBV11-2,NA,TRBJ2-7,TGTGCCAGCAGCTTAGTGGGACTAGGGTACGAGCAGTACTTC,CASSLVGLGYEQYF
TRBD2,TRBV13,NA,TRBJ2-3,TGTGCCAGCAGCTTAATGGGACTAGCGGCATCCACAGATACGCAGTATTTT,CASSLMGLAASTDTQYF
NA,TRBV4-2,NA,TRBJ1-4,TGTGCCAGCAGCCACCAATTTGCAACTAATGAAAAACTGTTTTTT,CASSHQFATNEKLFF
NA,TRBV12-3/TRBV12-4,NA,TRBJ2-1,TGTGCCAGCAGTTTAAGCTTCCCGGTGTTCTTC,CASSLSFPVFF
NA,TRBV28,NA,TRBJ1-3,TGTGCCAGCAGCCCCTGGAGGGCAGGAAACACCATATATTTT,CASSPWRAGNTIYF
NA,TRBV7-9,NA,TRBJ1-1,TGTGCCAGCAGCTTAGCACCAGATGAAGCTTTCTTT,CASSLAPDEAFF
TRBD1,TRBV9,NA,TRBJ1-5,TGTGCCAGCAGCCCCCGGGGGGGACAGCCTCCCCAGCATTTT,CASSPRGGQPPQHF
NA,TRBV29-1,NA,TRBJ1-2,TGCAGCGTTGGGGGCGACCTCTATGGCTACACCTTC,CSVGGDLYGYTF
TRBD1,TRBV6-5,NA,TRBJ2-1,TGTGCCAGCAGGCCACCGACAGGGGCCCACAATGAGCAGTTCTTC,CASRPPTGAHNEQFF
NA,TRBV6-5,once,TRBJ1-1,TGTGCCAGCATCAATTCGGGGTCAGCTTTCTTT,CASINSGSAFF
TRBD1,TRBV10-2,NA,TRBJ2-2,TGCGCCAGCAGTGAGTCCACCGGGACAGGGACCGGGGAGCTGTTTTTT,CASSESTGTGTGELFF
NA,TRBV28,NA,TRBJ1-4,TGTGCCAGCAGCCCAACCGGGGGTACTAATGAAAAACTGTTTTTT,CASSPTGGTNEKLFF
TRBD1,TRBV24-1,NA,TRBJ2-7,TGTGCCACCAGTGATCGGCGACAGGGGTCCCTGGCCGAGCAGTACTTC,CATSDRRQGSLAEQYF
NA,TRBV28,NA,TRBJ1-5,TGTGCCAGCGGATCCTCGGGGGGCAATCAGCCCCAGCATTTT,CASGSSGGNQPQHF
NA,TRBV4-3,NA,TRBJ2-3,TGCGCCAGCAGCCAGGGGCTCGGGGATACGCAGTATTTT,CASSQGLGDTQYF
NA,TRBV3-1/TRBV3-2,once,TRBJ1-1,TGTGCCAGCAGCCATACAGGACAGATGAACACTGAAGCTTTCTTT,CASSHTGQMNTEAFF
NA,TRBV19,NA,TRBJ1-2,TGTGCCAGTAGTATTTCGGAAAACGGGGGCTACACCTTC,CASSISENGGYTF
TRBD2,TRBV4-3,NA,TRBJ2-3,TGCGCCAGCAGCCCCGAGCGGGAGGGCCAAATGGATACGCAGTATTTT,CASSPEREGQMDTQYF
NA,TRBV6-6,NA,TRBJ2-5,TGTGCCAGCAGTTACGGGGCCGAGAGGCAAGAGACCCAGTACTTC,CASSYGAERQETQYF
NA,TRBV15,NA,TRBJ1-4,TGTGCCACCGGACGGGAGGGTTTTCCTAATGAAAAACTGTTTTTT,CATGREGFPNEKLFF
TRBD1,TRBV4-3,NA,TRBJ2-4,TGCGCCAGCAGCCAGGACAGGGGCAGGGACATGTACATTCAGTACTTC,CASSQDRGRDMYIQYF
NA,TRBV5-8,NA,TRBJ1-1,TGTGCCAGCAGCCTCTTCGTCGGAGACACTGAAGCTTTCTTT,CASSLFVGDTEAFF
NA,TRBV2,NA,TRBJ2-4,TGTGCCAGCTGGGGAGTAGCCAAAAACATTCAGTACTTC,CASWGVAKNIQYF
TRBD2,TRBV18,NA,TRBJ2-7,TGTGCCAGCTCTTTCGGGGGAGGGACCTACGAGCAGTACTTC,CASSFGGGTYEQYF
TRBD1,TRBV5-1,NA,TRBJ1-1,TGCGCCAGCAGCTTGGACAGGGGAGGTACTGAAGCTTTCTTT,CASSLDRGGTEAFF
NA,TRBV6-1,NA,TRBJ1-5,TGTGCCAGCAGTGAAGCGCCCGGGGGGGAGCAGCCCCAGCATTTT,CASSEAPGGEQPQHF
NA,TRBV27,NA,TRBJ2-7,TGTGCCAGCAGTTTCGTGGCTCAGGCCCAGGCCGAGCAGTACTTC,CASSFVAQAQAEQYF
TRBD2,TRBV10-3,NA,TRBJ2-1,TGTGCCATCAGGCCCGGACTAGCGGGAGTCAATGAGCAGTTCTTC,CAIRPGLAGVNEQFF
NA,TRBV6-6,NA,TRBJ1-5,TGTGCCAGCATCGACGAGGGGGGGCTCCTCAATCAGCCCCAGCATTTT,CASIDEGGLLNQPQHF
NA,TRBV12-3/TRBV12-4,few,TRBJ2-7,TGTGCCAGCAGCCGTCAACATAATTACGAGCAGTACTTC,CASSRQHNYEQYF
NA,TRBV28,few,TRBJ1-1,TGTGCCAGCATCGGAAGCCCGTCGGGAGGTAACACTGAAGCTTTCTTT,CASIGSPSGGNTEAFF
NA,TRBV14,NA,TRBJ1-5,TGTGCCAGCAGCCTTCAACTTTCTCAGCCCCAGCATTTT,CASSLQLSQPQHF
NA,TRBV24-1,NA,TRBJ1-4,TGTGCCACCAGTGCGGGCGAGGGGGCAACTAATGAAAAACTGTTTTTT,CATSAGEGATNEKLFF
TRBD2,TRBV6-5,NA,TRBJ2-1,TGTGCCAGCAGTCCTAGCGGGGACAATGAGCAGTTCTTC,CASSPSGDNEQFF
NA,TRBV12-3/TRBV12-4,NA,TRBJ1-3,TGTGCCGTCGGGAGGGGCACCATATATTTT,CAVGRGTIYF
TRBD1,TRBV6-2/TRBV6-3,once,TRBJ2-6,TGTGCCAGCAGTGGGACAGGGGGGGCTGGGGCCAACGTCCTGACTTTC,CASSGTGGAGANVLTF
NA,TRBV7-9,NA,TRBJ1-5,TGTGCCAGCAGCTTAGGAGATCAGCCCCAGCATTTT,CASSLGDQPQHF
NA,TRBV11-1,NA,TRBJ2-3,TGTGCCAGCAGCCCCATTCGGGATACGCAGTATTTT,CASSPIRDTQYF
NA,TRBV18,NA,TRBJ1-5,TGTGCCAGCTCTCAACACCCCAACAGGGTGGATCAGCCCCAGCATTTT,CASSQHPNRVDQPQHF
NA,TRBV3-1/TRBV3-2,NA,TRBJ1-1,TGTGCCAGCAGCCAAGGGGGCCCGAACACTGAAGCTTTCTTT,CASSQGGPNTEAFF
TRBD1,TRBV9,NA,TRBJ2-1,TGTGCCAGCAGCGCGGGACAGGGGACTTACAATGAGCAGTTCTTC,CASSAGQGTYNEQFF
NA,TRBV6-1,NA,TRBJ1-1,TGTGCCAGCAGTGAAGCCCGAGTCTCATCGAACACTGAAGCTTTCTTT,CASSEARVSSNTEAFF
NA,TRBV6-2/TRBV6-3,NA,TRBJ2-1,TGTGCCAGCAGTTTGCGGGGCTACAATGAGCAGTTCTTC,CASSLRGYNEQFF
NA,TRBV12-2,NA,TRBJ2-7,TGTGCAAGTCGCTGTCGATCAGGGACTAGCCAGACCTACGAGCAGTACTTC,CASRCRSGTSQTYEQYF
TRBD1,TRBV28,NA,TRBJ1-2,TGTGCCAGCGCAGGGGGCTGGCATGGCTACACCTTC,CASAGGWHGYTF
TRBD1,TRBV27,once,TRBJ1-3,TGTGCCAGCAGTTATGGGACAGGGAATCTTTACACCATATATTTT,CASSYGTGNLYTIYF
NA,TRBV7-8,NA,TRBJ2-4,TGTGCCAGCAGCTTAGGCGCTTCAGGGGCAGACATTCAGTACTTC,CASSLGASGADIQYF
TRBD2,TRBV19,NA,TRBJ2-3,TGTGCCAGTAGTATACTAGCGGGAGAGAGCACAGATACGCAGTATTTT,CASSILAGESTDTQYF
NA,TRBV9,many,TRBJ1-3,TGTGCCAGCAGCGCGCAACCGAGCTCTGGAAACACCATATATTTT,CASSAQPSSGNTIYF
TRBD2,TRBV6-5,NA,TRBJ2-7,TGTGCCAGCAGGTATCTAGCGGGAGCAAGTGAGCAGTACTTC,CASRYLAGASEQYF
TRBD2,TRBV18,NA,TRBJ2-1,TGTGCCAGCTCACCTCTTAGCGGGAGGATGAATGAGCAGTTCTTC,CASSPLSGRMNEQFF
NA,TRBV7-8,NA,TRBJ1-2,TGTGCCAGCAGCGCAGGACAGCCCCTTAACTATGGCTACACCTTC,CASSAGQPLNYGYTF
NA,TRBV11-2,NA,TRBJ2-1,TGTGCCAGCAGCTTAGGGACCGGAGGTGAGCAGTTCTTC,CASSLGTGGEQFF
TRBD2,TRBV7-9,NA,TRBJ2-7,TGTGCCAGCAGCTCCATGGCGGGGGGGTACGAGCAGTACTTC,CASSSMAGGYEQYF
NA,TRBV18,NA,TRBJ1-3,TGTGCCAGCTCCCAAAACCGGACAGTCTCTGGAAACACCATATATTTT,CASSQNRTVSGNTIYF
TRBD1,TRBV28,once,TRBJ2-7,TGTGCCAGCAGTAAACCCGGGACAGGGGCCTACGAGCAGTACTTC,CASSKPGTGAYEQYF
TRBD1,TRBV11-1,NA,TRBJ2-7,TGTGCCAGCAGCTTAGCAGGGGGCTTAAGTTACGAGCAGTACTTC,CASSLAGGLSYEQYF
TRBD2,TRBV19,NA,TRBJ2-1,TGTGCCAGTAGAACAACTAGCGGGAGTAACAGTGAGCAGTTCTTC,CASRTTSGSNSEQFF